This T cell receptor (beta chain) derives from a study of blood T cell repertoires in COVID-19. Across the whole study: Acute and convalescent COVID-19 specimens originated in the United States, Italy and Spain.

Measured with immunoSEQ multiplex PCR; TCRdb has only the in-frame clones, and not every one. The sample records 260,000 or so clones, around 80% being singletons. Germline V CDR1 and CDR2: GTSNPN, SVGIG (reference sequence). With 2 bases clipped from V and 7 bases from J, the junction kept 9 bases outside the gene matches. This CDR3 contains 15 residues. The V gene is TRBV30, the J gene TRBJ2-1, with TRBD2 identical over 9 bases. The TCR was taken from a man of 80 years or more with acute or convalescent COVID-19. Sequenced sample: peripheral blood. The CDR3 DNA is TGTGCCTGGAGTCCCCGGGGTAGCGGGAGAAATGAGCAGTTCTTC. Translation gives CAWSPRGSGRNEQFF. Using reference TRBV30 and TRBJ2-1 for the parts outside the CDR3, the full variable domain is SQTIHQWPATLVQPVGSPLSLECTVEGTSNPNLYWYRQAAGRGLQLLFYSVGIGQISSEVPQNLSASRPQDRQFILSSKKLLLSDSGFYLCAWSPRGSGRNEQFFGPGTRLTVL.